A single sample is the source of the 13 T cell receptor beta chains below, sequenced in a study of shared clonotypes between healthy human individuals. Repertoires were generated with immunoSEQ multiplex PCR, while TCRdb's copy carries only in-frame clones and drops some. The sample consists of over a million clones, 97% to 99% of them appearing once. The sequencing input was naive CD4+ T cells sorted from blood. Subset reported: CD45RA+ positively selected. These receptors were obtained from a man aged 25-45 years in good health.

J is TRBJ1-3 and V is TRBV5-1, with 8 positions matching TRBD1. The germline V gene has CDR1 SGHRS and CDR2 YFSETQ. There are 16 residues in the CDR3. V gave up 4 bases and J gave up 1 base; unmatched junction bases: 7. DNA for the CDR3: TGCGCCAGCAGCGTCCGACAGGGGCCTTCTGGAAACACCATATATTTT. Translating gives CASSVRQGPSGNTIYF.

The chain links TRBV4-1 to TRBJ2-7, with TRBD2 identical over 8 bases. This CDR3 comprises 14 residues. Germline assignment: CDR1 MGHRA and CDR2 YSYEKL. V was pared by 2 bases and J by 7 bases, with 7 bases of the junction left unmatched. CDR3 nucleotides: TGCGCCAGCAGCCAACGGGAGGGGGTGAGGGAGCAGTACTTC. Its protein product is CASSQREGVREQYF.

V is TRBV5-1 and J is TRBJ2-5, with 7 bases aligning to TRBD1. The CDR3 has 16 residues. The junction had 15 bases not matched to a gene; V was cut back by 3 bases and J by 7 bases. Germline V lookup: CDR1 SGHRS, CDR2 YFSETQ. The CDR3 sequence is CASSSKSNRGAGTQYF. In DNA form, the CDR3 reads TGCGCCAGCAGCTCGAAATCAAACAGGGGCGCGGGGACCCAGTACTTC.

For the CDR3, the DNA is TGTGCCAGCAGCCAGAGGACAGGACAAGAGACCCAGTACTTC. The encoded protein is CASSQRTGQETQYF. The J gene is TRBJ2-5, the V gene TRBV7-8; 7 nucleotides match TRBD1. Germline V gene sequence: CDR1 SGHVS, CDR2 FQNEAQ. V was clipped by 5 bases and J by 2 bases; unmatched bases: 5. The length of the CDR3 is 14 residues.

CDR3 nucleotide sequence: TGTGCCAGCAGCGTTGGGGGAGGGATTTCGGAGACCCAGTACTTC. Residues: CASSVGGGISETQYF. The rearrangement joins TRBV9 to TRBJ2-5, with 7 bases aligning to TRBD2. Germline V CDR1 and CDR2: SGDLS, YYNGEE. J was trimmed by 5 bases and V by 2 bases; bases with no gene match: 9. This CDR3 has 15 residues.

J is TRBJ1-5 and V is TRBV4-3; D remains ambiguous. CDR1 is LGHNA and CDR2 is YSLEER in the germline V gene. Trimming stripped 1 base from V and 6 bases from J, with 4 bases between. The CDR3 is 12 amino acids. The CDR3 DNA reads TGCGCCAGCAGCCAAGGCGGTCAGCCCCAGCATTTT. Translation: CASSQGGQPQHF.

This rearrangement joins TRBV10-2 to TRBJ1-2; D perhaps matches TRBD1 (5 bases). CDR3 size: 16 residues. V gave up 0 bases and J gave up 4 bases, with 15 bases separating them. Germline V gives CDR1 WSHSY, CDR2 SAAADI. The CDR3 DNA sequence: TGCGCCAGCAGTGAGTCTGGGACGGCTCTAGCCTATGGCTACACCTTC. Protein product: CASSESGTALAYGYTF.

This chain uses TRBV30 with TRBJ1-1; D is undetermined. V gave up 0 bases and J gave up 6 bases, with 11 bases separating them. The CDR3 consists of 13 residues. CDR1 and CDR2 (germline): GTSNPN, SVGIG (reference sequence). DNA for the CDR3: TGTGCCTGGAGTGTCTTGTCTTCAGCTGAAGCTTTCTTT. Its protein is CAWSVLSSAEAFF.

The chain employs TRBV5-6 and TRBJ2-1; the match to TRBD1 covers 7 bases. CDR3 length equals 15 residues. The V segment lost 0 bases and the J segment 4 bases; nucleotides outside the gene matches: 4. CDR1 is SGHDT, CDR2 YYEEEE, per germline. CDR3 in amino acids: CASSLGQGEYNEQFF. The DNA of the CDR3 is TGTGCCAGCAGCTTGGGACAGGGTGAGTACAATGAGCAGTTCTTC.

The count of this clone is one. The V gene is TRBV7-9, the J gene TRBJ2-5; no definite D call. CDR1 SEHNR and CDR2 FQNEAQ come from the germline V gene (reference sequence). This CDR3 comprises 11 residues. V was trimmed by 6 bases and J by 4 bases, leaving 6 bases between them. The CDR3 is CASSKGETQYF. The CDR3 DNA sequence: TGTGCCAGCAGTAAAGGAGAGACCCAGTACTTC.

Notes on this clone: Distinct nucleotide sequences in the sample also encode this CDR3. The chain links TRBV10-3 to TRBJ1-1, with 8 bases lining up with TRBD1. CDR1 and CDR2 (germline): ENHRY, SYGVKD. V shed 8 bases and J 5 bases; nucleotides not matched to a gene: 4. There are 12 residues in the CDR3. The CDR3 reads CAIGQGGTEAFF. Written as DNA, the CDR3 is TGTGCCATCGGACAGGGAGGGACTGAAGCTTTCTTT.

V and J are TRBV5-6 and TRBJ2-1; D is undetermined. Germline CDR1 is SGHDT and CDR2 is YYEEEE. The V end was cut by 0 bases, the J end by 1 base, with 8 bases between. CDR3 size: 15 residues. The CDR3 here is CASSLEAGSYNEQFF. The CDR3 bases are TGTGCCAGCAGCTTGGAAGCTGGATCCTACAATGAGCAGTTCTTC.

This rearrangement joins TRBV25-1 to TRBJ1-4; possible D gene TRBD1, 6 bases. Germline assignment: CDR1 MGHDK and CDR2 SYGVNS. Trimming cost V 5 bases and J 3 bases, with 13 bases left between them. This CDR3 is built from 15 residues. CDR3 residues: CASSLKGHPNEKLFF. The DNA of the CDR3 is TGTGCCAGCAGTTTGAAGGGACACCCTAATGAAAAACTGTTTTTT.